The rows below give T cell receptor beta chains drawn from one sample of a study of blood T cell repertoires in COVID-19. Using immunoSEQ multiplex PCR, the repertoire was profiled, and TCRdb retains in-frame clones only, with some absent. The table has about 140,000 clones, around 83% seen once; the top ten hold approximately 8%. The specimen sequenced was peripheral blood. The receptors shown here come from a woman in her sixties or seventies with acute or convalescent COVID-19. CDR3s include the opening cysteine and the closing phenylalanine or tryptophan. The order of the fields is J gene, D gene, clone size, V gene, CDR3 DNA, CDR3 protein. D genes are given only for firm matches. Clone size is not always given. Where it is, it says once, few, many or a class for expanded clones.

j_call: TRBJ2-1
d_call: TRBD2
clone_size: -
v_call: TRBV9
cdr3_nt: TGTGCCAGCAGCGTAGCTACGAGAATTAGCGGGGGGGCAATTCAACCTGAGCAGTTCTTC
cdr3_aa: CASSVATRISGGAIQPEQFF

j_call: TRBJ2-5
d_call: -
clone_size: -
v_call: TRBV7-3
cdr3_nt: TGTGCCAGCAGCCCCAGCGGAGGGGAGACCCAGTACTTC
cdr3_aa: CASSPSGGETQYF

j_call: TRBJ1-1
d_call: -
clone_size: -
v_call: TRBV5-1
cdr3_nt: TGCGCCAGCAGCTTGGACAGGTCAAGGACTGAAGCTTTCTTT
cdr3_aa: CASSLDRSRTEAFF

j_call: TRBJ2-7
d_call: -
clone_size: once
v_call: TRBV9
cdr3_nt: TGTGCCAGCAGCGTAGGGAGTCCTTCCTACGAGCAGTACTTC
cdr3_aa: CASSVGSPSYEQYF

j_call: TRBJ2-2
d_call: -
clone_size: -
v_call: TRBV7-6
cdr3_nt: TGTGCCAGCAGCCCCAGACCCGGGACGAACACCGGGGAGCTGTTTTTT
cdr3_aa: CASSPRPGTNTGELFF

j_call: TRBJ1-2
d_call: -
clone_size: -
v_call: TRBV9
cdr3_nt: TGTGCCAGCAGCGTAGGTCAGAACTATGGCTACACCTTC
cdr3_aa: CASSVGQNYGYTF

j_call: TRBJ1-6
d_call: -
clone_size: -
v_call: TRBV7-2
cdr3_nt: TGTGCCAGCAGCTTTAACCGGGATTCACCCCTCCACTTT
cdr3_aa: CASSFNRDSPLHF

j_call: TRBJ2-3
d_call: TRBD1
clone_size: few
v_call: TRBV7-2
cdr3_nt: TGTGCCAGCAGCTCCCCCGACAGGGTGAGCACAGATACGCAGTATTTT
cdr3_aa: CASSSPDRVSTDTQYF

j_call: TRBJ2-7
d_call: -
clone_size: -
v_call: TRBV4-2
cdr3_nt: TGTGCCAGCAGCCAAGGGGGGCTGGGAGTCGACGAGCAGTACTTC
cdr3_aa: CASSQGGLGVDEQYF

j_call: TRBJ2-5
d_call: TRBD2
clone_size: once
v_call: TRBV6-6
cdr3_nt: TGTGCCAGCAGCCCCTCGGGGGGAGAGACCCAGTACTTC
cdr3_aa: CASSPSGGETQYF

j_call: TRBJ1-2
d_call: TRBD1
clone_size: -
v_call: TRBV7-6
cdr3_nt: TGTGCCAGCAGCTTAGGGGGACAGGGGGGCTATGGCTACACCTTC
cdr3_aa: CASSLGGQGGYGYTF

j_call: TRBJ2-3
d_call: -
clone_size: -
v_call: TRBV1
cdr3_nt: TGCACCAGCAGCCATCCGACTAGCGGGGGGGCTGCAGATACGCAGTATTTT
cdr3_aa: CTSSHPTSGGAADTQYF

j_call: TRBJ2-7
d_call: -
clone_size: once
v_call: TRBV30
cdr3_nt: TGTGCCTGGAGTACAGGGCACCCAGACGAGCAGTACTTC
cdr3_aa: CAWSTGHPDEQYF

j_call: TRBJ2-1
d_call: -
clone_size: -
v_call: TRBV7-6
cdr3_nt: TGTGCCAGCGCGGGGACAGACAATGAGCAGTTCTTC
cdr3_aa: CASAGTDNEQFF

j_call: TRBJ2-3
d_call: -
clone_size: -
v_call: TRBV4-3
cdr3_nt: TGCGCCAGCAGCCATAGCGCGAGCACAGATACGCAGTATTTT
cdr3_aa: CASSHSASTDTQYF

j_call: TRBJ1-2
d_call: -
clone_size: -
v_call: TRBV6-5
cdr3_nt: TGTGCCAGCAGCTCGACCGACTTTTCCGTCTATGGCTACACCTTC
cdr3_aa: CASSSTDFSVYGYTF

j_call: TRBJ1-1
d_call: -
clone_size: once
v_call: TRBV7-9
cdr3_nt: TGTGCCAGCAGCTTAGGGGGGCCTGAAGCTTTCTTT
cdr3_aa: CASSLGGPEAFF

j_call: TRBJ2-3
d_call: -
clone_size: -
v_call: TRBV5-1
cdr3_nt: TGCGCCAGCAGCTTGAGGGGAAGCGGGACAGATACGCAGTATTTT
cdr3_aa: CASSLRGSGTDTQYF

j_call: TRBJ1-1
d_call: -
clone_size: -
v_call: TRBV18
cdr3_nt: TGTGCCAGCTCACCTCGGGCGGCGCCAGGGCAAATTAACACTGAAGCTTTCTTT
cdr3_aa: CASSPRAAPGQINTEAFF

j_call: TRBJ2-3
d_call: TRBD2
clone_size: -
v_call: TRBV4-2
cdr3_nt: TGTGCCAGCAGCCAAGATTCTAGCGGGGACACAGATACGCAGTATTTT
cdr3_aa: CASSQDSSGDTDTQYF

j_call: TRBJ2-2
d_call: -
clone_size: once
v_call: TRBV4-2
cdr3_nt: TGTGCCACGGAGGAACAGAACACCGGGGAGCTGTTTTTT
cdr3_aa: CATEEQNTGELFF

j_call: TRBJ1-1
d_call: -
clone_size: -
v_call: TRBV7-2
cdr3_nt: TGTGCCAGCAGCTTAACATTGATTTATCACTGGGAGATGAACACTGAAGCTTTCTTT
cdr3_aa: CASSLTLIYHWEMNTEAFF

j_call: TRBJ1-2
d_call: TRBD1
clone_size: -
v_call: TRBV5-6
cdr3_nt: TGTGCCAGCAGCGGGACAGGGGGAGGCTATGGCTACACCTTC
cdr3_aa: CASSGTGGGYGYTF

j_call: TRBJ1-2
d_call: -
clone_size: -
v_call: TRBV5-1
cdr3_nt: TGCGCCAGCCCCCTGGCCTTAGATTTGACAGATGAAGGCTATGGCTACACCTTC
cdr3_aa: CASPLALDLTDEGYGYTF

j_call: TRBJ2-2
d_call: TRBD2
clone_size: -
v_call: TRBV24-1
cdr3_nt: TGTGCCACCAGTGATCAGACTAGCGGGGGTCTGGGGGAGCTGTTTTTT
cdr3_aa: CATSDQTSGGLGELFF

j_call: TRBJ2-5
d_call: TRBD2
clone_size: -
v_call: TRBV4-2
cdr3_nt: TGTGCCAGCAGCCCTACGGGACTAGGACAAGAGACCCAGTACTTC
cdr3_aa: CASSPTGLGQETQYF

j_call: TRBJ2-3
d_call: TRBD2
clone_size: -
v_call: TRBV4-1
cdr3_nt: TGCGCCAGCAGCCAAGTAGCGGGGGGCGGTGATACGCAGTATTTT
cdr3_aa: CASSQVAGGGDTQYF

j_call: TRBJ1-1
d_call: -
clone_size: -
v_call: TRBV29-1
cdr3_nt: TGCAGCACCAACCCGACAGCGAACACTGAAGCTTTCTTT
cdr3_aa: CSTNPTANTEAFF

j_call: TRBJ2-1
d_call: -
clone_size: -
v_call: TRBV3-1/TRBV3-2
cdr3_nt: TGTGCCAGCAGCCAAGTTACAGACTCCTACAATGAGCAGTTCTTC
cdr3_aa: CASSQVTDSYNEQFF

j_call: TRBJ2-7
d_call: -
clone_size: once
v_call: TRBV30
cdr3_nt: TGTGCCTGGAGCATTGGACTCAGCCAAACCTTCTCCTACGAGCAGTACTTC
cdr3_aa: CAWSIGLSQTFSYEQYF

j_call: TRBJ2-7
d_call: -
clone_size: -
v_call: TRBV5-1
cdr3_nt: TGCGCCAGCAGCCTTTTACAGGACCAGCAGTACTTC
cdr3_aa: CASSLLQDQQYF

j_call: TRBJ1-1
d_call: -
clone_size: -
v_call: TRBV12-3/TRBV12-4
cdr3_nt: TGTGCCAGCAAAGTCGGTCCCACTGAAGCTTTCTTT
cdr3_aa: CASKVGPTEAFF

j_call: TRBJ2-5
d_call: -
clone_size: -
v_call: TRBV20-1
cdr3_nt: TGCAGTGCTAGTATGGCCCAAGAGACCCAGTACTTC
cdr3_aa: CSASMAQETQYF

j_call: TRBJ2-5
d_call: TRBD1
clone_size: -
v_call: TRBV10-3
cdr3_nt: TGTGCCATCAGTAGGGGACAGAGGGCCCAAGAGACCCAGTACTTC
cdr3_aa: CAISRGQRAQETQYF

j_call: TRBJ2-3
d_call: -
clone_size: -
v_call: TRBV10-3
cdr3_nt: TGTGCCATCAGTGAGTCCGGGACTAGCACAGATACGCAGTATTTT
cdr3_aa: CAISESGTSTDTQYF

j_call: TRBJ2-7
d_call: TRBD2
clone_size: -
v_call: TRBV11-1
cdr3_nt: TGTGCCAGCAGCTTTTGGCCTAGCGGGGGCTACGAGCAGTACTTC
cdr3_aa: CASSFWPSGGYEQYF

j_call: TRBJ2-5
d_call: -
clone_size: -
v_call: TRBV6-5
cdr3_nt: TGTGCCAGCAGTTACTCCCACAGCCAAGAGACCCAGTACTTC
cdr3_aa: CASSYSHSQETQYF

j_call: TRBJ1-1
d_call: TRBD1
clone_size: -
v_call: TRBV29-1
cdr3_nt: TGCAGCGCCGGACAGGGGTCCACGACTGAAGCTTTCTTT
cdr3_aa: CSAGQGSTTEAFF

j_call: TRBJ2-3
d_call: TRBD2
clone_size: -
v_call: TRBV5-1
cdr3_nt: TGCGCCAGCAGCGCACTAGCGGGGGGTAACACAGATACGCAGTATTTT
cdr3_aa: CASSALAGGNTDTQYF

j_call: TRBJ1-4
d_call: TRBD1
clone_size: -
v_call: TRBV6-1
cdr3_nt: TGTGCCAGCAGTGAAGGGCCGGGACAGGTTAATGAAAAACTGTTTTTT
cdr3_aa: CASSEGPGQVNEKLFF

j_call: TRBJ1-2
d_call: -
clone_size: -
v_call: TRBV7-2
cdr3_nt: TGTGCCAGCAGCTTAGGAGCAGGGACTAACTATGGCTACACCTTC
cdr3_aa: CASSLGAGTNYGYTF

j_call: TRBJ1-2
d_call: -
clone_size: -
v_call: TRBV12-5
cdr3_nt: TGTGCTAGTGGTTTGGTACAGGGTAAATCGAGTGGCTACACCTTC
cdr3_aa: CASGLVQGKSSGYTF

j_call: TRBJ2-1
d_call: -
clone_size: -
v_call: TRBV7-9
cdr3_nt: TGTGCCAGCAGCTTTTTCGATGAGCAGTTCTTC
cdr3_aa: CASSFFDEQFF